This T cell receptor beta chain was recorded in a study of control samples from healthy donors and cancer patients. Clones were sequenced by immunoSEQ multiplex PCR, and TCRdb holds only the in-frame ones, with some missing. Its table lists fewer than 250,000 clones. Germline-derived CDR1 and CDR2 are SQVTM and ANQGSEA. The CDR3 totals 14 residues. Trimming cost V 0 bases and J 8 bases, with 16 bases left between them. The specimen sequenced was blood. The rearrangement links TRBV29-1 to TRBJ1-2; D perhaps matches TRBD1 (6 bases). The sequence was obtained from a woman aged 25 to 45 in good health. The CDR3 coding sequence is TGCAGCGTTGAAGACTTAGGGGGGACTAGGGGCTACACCTTC. As protein: CSVEDLGGTRGYTF. Looking up the rest from reference TRBV29-1 and TRBJ1-2 gives the full variable domain: SAVISQKPSRDICQRGTSLTIQCQVDSQVTMMFWYRQQPGQSLTLIATANQGSEATYESGFVIDKFPISRPNLTFSTLTVSNMSPEDSSIYLCSVEDLGGTRGYTFGSGTRLTVV.